This T cell receptor beta chain was identified in a study of T cell repertoires in cytomegalovirus infection. Study details: Public TCR beta signature analysis indicated the presence of both CMV infection and matching HLA type.

The study's findings and limits: Summed frequency of public TCR beta families distinguished CMV carriers with the relevant HLA. Clonotypes of TCR beta that were HLA-C-restricted and CMV-specific dominated the ex vivo response.

TCRdb reanalysed the reads using MiXCR and keeps one entry per CDR3 protein. The profile shows a few hundred thousand distinct CDR3 sequences, about 26% of them singletons. Comments on this clonotype: The antigen remains unidentified.

The CDR3 is 15 amino acids. Germline trimming cut 2 bases from V and 2 bases from J; bases unmatched to any gene: 3. Germline-derived CDR1 and CDR2 are LGHDT and YNNKEL (reference sequence). Material: PBMCs. This chain links TRBV3-1 with TRBJ2-5, with 9 bases fitting TRBD1. The sequence was collected from a human donor in good health (CMV status not recorded). Some clones in this sample may be carry-over from other donors' samples. In nucleotides, the CDR3 is TGTGCCAGCAGCCAATTCGGACAGGGGCAAGAGACCCAGTACTTC. This sequence encodes CASSQFGQGQETQYF.